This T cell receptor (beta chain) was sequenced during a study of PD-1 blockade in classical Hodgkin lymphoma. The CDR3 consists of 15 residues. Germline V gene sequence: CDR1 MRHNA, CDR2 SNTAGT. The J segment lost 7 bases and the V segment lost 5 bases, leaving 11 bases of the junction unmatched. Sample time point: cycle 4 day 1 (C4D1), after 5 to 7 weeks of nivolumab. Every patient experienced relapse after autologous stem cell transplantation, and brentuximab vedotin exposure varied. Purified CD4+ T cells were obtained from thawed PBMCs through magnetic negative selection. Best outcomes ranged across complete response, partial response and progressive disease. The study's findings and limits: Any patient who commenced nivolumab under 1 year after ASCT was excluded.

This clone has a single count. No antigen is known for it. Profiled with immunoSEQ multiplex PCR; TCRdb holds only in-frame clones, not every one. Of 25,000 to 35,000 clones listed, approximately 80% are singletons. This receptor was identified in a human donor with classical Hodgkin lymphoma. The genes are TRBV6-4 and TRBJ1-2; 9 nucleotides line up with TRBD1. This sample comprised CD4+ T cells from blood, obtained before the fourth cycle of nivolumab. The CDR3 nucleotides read TGTGCCAGCAGTCTGGACAGGGGCGTCGATAGTGGCTACACCTTC. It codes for CASSLDRGVDSGYTF.